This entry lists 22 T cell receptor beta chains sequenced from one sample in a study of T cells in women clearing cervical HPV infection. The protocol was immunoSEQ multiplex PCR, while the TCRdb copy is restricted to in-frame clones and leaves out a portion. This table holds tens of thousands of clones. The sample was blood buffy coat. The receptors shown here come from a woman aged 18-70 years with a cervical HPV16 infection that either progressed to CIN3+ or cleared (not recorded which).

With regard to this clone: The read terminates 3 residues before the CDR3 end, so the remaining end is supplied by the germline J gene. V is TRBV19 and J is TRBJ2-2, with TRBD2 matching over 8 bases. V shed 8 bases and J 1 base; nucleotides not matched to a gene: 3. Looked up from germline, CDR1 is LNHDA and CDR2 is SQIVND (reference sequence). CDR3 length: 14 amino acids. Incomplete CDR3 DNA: TGTGCCAGTGCTAGCGGGCGGAACACCGGGGAG. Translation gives CASASGRNTGE. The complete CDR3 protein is CASASGRNTGELFF.

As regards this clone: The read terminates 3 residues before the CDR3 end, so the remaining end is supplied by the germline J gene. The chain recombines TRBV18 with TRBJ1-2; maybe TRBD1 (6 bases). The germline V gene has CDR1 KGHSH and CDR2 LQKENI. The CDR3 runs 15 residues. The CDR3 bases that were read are TGTGCCAGCTCACCAAAACAGGGCTGGACCTACGAC. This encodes CASSPKQGWTYD. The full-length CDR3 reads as CASSPKQGWTYDYTF.

The CDR3 region is CASSLAGQGNEKLFF. The DNA read from the CDR3 is TGTGCCAGCAGTTTGGCTGGACAGGGTAATGAAAAA. The rearrangement joins TRBV28 to TRBJ1-4; 8 nucleotides line up with TRBD1. The CDR3 goes on 3 residues after the read ends, and that part is filled in from the germline J gene. CDR3 length: 15 residues. V shed 3 bases, J shed 4 bases, and the junction held 4 bases outside the gene matches. From germline, CDR1 is MDHEN and CDR2 SYDVKM.

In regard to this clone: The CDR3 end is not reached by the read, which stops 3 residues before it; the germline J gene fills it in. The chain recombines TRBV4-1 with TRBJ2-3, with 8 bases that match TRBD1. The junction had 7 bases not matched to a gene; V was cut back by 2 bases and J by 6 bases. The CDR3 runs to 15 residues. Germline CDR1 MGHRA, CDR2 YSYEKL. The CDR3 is CASSQHGQGVDTQYF. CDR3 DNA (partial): TGCGCCAGCAGCCAACACGGACAGGGTGTTGATACG.

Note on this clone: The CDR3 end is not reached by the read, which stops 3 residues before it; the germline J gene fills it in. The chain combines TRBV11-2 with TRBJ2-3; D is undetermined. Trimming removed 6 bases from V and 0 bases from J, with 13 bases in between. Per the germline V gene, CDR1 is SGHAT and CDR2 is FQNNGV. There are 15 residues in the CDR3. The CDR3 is CASSPLTQSTDTQYF. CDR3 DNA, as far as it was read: TGTGCCAGCAGTCCCCTCACCCAGAGCACAGATACG.

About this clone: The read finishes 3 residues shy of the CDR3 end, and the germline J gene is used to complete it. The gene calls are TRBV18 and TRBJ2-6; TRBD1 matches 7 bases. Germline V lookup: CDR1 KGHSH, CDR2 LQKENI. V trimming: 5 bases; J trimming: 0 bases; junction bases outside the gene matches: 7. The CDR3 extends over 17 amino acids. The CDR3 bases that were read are TGTGCCAGCTCAGCCGGGACAGTGCACTCTGGGGCCAACGTC. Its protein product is CASSAGTVHSGANV. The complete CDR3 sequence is CASSAGTVHSGANVLTF.

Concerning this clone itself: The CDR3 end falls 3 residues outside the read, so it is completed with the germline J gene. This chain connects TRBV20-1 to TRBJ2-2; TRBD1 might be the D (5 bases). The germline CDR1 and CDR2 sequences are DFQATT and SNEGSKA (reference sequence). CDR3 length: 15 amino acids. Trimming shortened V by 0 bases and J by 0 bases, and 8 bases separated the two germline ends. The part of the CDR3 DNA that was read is TGCAGTGCTAGAGATGGACACACGAACACCGGGGAG. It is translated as CSARDGHTNTGE. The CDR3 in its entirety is CSARDGHTNTGELFF.

The CDR3 sequence is CASSDRDREYGYTF. CDR3 DNA (partial): TGTGCCAGCAGTGACCGGGACAGGGAATATGGC. The chain is built from TRBV6-2 or TRBV6-3 and TRBJ1-2, with 9 bases that match TRBD1. The read falls 3 residues short of the CDR3 end, and the missing part is taken from the germline J gene. Per germline, CDR1 MNHEY and CDR2 SVGEGT. The CDR3 length is 14 residues. The ends lost 5 bases at V and 5 bases at J; junction bases unmatched: 6.

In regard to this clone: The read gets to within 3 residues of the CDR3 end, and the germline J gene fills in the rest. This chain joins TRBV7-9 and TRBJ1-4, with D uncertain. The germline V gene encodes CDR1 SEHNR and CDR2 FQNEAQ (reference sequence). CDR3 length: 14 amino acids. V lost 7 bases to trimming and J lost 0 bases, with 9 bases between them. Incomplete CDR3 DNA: TGTGCCAGCACCACTAATGCAACTAATGAAAAA. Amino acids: CASTTNATNEK. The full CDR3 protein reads CASTTNATNEKLFF.

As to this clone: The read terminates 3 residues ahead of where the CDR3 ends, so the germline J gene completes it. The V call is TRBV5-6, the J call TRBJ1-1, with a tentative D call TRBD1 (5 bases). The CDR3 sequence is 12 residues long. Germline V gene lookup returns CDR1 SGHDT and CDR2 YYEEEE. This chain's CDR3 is CASSSPGGEAFF. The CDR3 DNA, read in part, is TGTGCCAGCAGCTCACCCGGGGGGGAA.

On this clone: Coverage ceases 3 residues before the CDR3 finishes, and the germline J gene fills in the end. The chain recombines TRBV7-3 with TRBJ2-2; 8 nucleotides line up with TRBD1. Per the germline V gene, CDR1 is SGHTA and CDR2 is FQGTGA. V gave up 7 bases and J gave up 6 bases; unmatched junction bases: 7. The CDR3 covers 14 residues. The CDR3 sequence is CASTRTGLAGELFF. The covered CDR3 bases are TGTGCCAGCACTAGGACAGGGCTAGCCGGGGAG.

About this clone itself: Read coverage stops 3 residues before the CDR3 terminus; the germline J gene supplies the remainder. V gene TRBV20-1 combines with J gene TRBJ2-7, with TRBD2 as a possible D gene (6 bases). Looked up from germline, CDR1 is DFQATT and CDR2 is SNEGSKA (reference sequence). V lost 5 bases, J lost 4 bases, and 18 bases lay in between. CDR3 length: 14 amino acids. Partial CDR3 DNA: TGCAGTGCTGGCGGGGCTCTGGCAGTTTACGAG. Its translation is CSAGGALAVYE. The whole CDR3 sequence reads CSAGGALAVYEQYF.

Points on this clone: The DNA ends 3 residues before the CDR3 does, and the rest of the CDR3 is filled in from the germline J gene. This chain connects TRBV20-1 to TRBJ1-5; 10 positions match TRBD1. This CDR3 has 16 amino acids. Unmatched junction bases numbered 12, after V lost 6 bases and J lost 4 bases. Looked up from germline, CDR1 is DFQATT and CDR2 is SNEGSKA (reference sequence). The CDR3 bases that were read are TGCAGTGCCCAGTATCGGGGACAGGGGAAAAATCAGCCC. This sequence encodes CSAQYRGQGKNQP. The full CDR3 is CSAQYRGQGKNQPQHF.

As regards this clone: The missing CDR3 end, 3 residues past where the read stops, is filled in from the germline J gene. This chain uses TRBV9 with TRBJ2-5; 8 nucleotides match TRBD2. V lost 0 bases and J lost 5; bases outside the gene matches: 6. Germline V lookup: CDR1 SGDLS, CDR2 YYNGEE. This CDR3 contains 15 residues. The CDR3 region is CASSVGAGDPETQYF. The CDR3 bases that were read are TGTGCCAGCAGCGTAGGAGCGGGGGACCCGGAGACC.

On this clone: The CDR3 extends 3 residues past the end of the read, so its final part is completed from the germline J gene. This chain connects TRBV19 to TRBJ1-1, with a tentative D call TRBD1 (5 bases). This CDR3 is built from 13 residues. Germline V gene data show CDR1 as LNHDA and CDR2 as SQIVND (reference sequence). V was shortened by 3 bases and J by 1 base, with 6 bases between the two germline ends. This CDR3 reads CASSMGQNTEAFF. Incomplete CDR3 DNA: TGTGCCAGTAGTATGGGGCAGAACACTGAA.

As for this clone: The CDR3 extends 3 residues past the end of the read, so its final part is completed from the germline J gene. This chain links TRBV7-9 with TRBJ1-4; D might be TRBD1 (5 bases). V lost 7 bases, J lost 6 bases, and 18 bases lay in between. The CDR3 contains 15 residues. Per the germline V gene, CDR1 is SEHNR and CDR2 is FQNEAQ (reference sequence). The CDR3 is CASILSGERHEKLFF. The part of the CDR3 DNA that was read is TGTGCCAGCATCCTTTCGGGGGAACGGCATGAAAAA. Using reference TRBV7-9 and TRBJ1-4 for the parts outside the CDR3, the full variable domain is DTGVSQNPRHKITKRGQNVTFRCDPISEHNRLYWYRQTLGQGPEFLTYFQNEAQLEKSRLLSDRFSAERPKGSFSTLEIQRTEQGDSAMYLCASILSGERHEKLFFGSGTQLSVL.

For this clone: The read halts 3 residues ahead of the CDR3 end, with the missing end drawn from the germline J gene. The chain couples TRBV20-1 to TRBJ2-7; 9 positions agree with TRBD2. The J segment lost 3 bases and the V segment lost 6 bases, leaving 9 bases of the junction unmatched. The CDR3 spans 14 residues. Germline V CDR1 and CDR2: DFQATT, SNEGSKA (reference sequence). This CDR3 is CSAARRTSVYEQYF. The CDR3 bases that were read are TGCAGTGCAGCTAGGCGGACTAGCGTCTACGAG.

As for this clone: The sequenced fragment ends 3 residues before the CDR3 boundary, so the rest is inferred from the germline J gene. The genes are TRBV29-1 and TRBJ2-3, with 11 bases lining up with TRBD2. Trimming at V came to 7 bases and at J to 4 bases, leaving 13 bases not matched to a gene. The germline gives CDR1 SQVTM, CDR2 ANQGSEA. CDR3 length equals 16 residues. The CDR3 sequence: CSAGPTSGIRSDTQYF. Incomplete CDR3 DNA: TGCAGCGCGGGTCCGACTAGCGGGATAAGATCAGATACG.

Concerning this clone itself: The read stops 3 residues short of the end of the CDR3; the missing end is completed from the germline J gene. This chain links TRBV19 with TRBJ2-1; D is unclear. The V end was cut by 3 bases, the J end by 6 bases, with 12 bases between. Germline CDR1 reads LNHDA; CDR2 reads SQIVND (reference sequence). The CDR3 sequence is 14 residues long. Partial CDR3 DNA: TGTGCCAGTAGTATTAATATCGCGGTCAATGAG. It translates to CASSINIAVNE. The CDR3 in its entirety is CASSINIAVNEQFF.

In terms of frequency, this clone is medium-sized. The DNA read from the CDR3 is TGTGCCAGCAGTTTCCCTGGGGGGACGGAGACC. Protein product: CASSFPGGTET. In full, the CDR3 reads CASSFPGGTETQYF. The chain has TRBV5-4 and TRBJ2-5, with D perhaps matching TRBD2 (6 bases). The observed sequence ends 3 residues before the CDR3 terminus, with the missing tail filled in from the germline J gene. V was clipped by 5 bases and J by 5 bases, with 16 bases between them. The CDR3 totals 14 residues. Looked up from germline, CDR1 is SGHNT and CDR2 is YYREEE (reference sequence).

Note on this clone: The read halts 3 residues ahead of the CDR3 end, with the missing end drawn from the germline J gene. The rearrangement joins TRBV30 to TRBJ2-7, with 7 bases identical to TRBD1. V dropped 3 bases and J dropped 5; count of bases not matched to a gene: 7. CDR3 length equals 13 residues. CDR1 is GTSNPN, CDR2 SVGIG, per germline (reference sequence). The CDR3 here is CAWSGQDVDEQYF. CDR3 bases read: TGTGCCTGGAGCGGACAGGATGTGGACGAG. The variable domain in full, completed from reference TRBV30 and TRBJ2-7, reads SQTIHQWPATLVQPVGSPLSLECTVEGTSNPNLYWYRQAAGRGLQLLFYSVGIGQISSEVPQNLSASRPQDRQFILSSKKLLLSDSGFYLCAWSGQDVDEQYFGPGTRLTVT.

The CDR3 bases that were read are TGCAGCGTCGGGGACAGGGAACAGGGC. Residues: CSVGDREQG. The complete CDR3 reads CSVGDREQGYTF. This chain connects TRBV29-1 to TRBJ1-2; 9 bases agree with TRBD1. Coverage ceases 3 residues before the CDR3 finishes, and the germline J gene fills in the end. CDR3 length: 12 amino acids. CDR1 SQVTM and CDR2 ANQGSEA come from the germline V gene.